The sequence of this T cell receptor (beta chain) was determined in a study of neoadjuvant anti-PD-1 for oral cavity cancer. Blood libraries mostly used around 510 ng genomic DNA, six replicates each. Sequencing used immunoSEQ multiplex PCR; TCRdb keeps in-frame clones, though not all of them. Altogether 55,000 to 80,000 clones are present, 86% being singletons, with the ten largest covering roughly 3%. The CDR3 has 15 amino acids. Time point denoted: after neoadjuvant nivolumab, at surgical resection. The rearrangement links TRBV21-1 to TRBJ1-3. TRBV21-1 is classified as a pseudogene. The specimen was PBMCs, collected after nivolumab (anti-PD-1) treatment. The clonotype comes from a person between 40 and 80 years old with oral cavity squamous cell carcinoma. In DNA form, the CDR3 reads TGTGCCAGCAGCAACGGGCCGGGGATGGGAAACACCATATATTTT. The encoded protein is CASSNGPGMGNTIYF.